In this sample, the clone carrying this TCR beta chain is medium-sized (0.01 to 0.1%). Its antigen is still unknown. A base remains ambiguous or unread, so its encoded residue is written X. The data were taken from a study of T cells in localized non-small cell lung cancer. Study findings and constraints: Appearances in adjacent lung were noted for a median around 55 of the top 100 tumor clones. In the blood, greater T cell density corresponded to longer overall survival. The tumor had only one region sequenced, so heterogeneity remains possible. Highest T cell clonality was seen in uninvolved adjacent lung, surpassing that measured in tumor.

Using immunoSEQ multiplex PCR, the repertoire was profiled, and TCRdb retains in-frame clones only, with some absent. The sample shows some 3,000 clones, around 21% of them seen only once. This receptor was taken from a woman aged 40 to 75 with stage III squamous cell lung carcinoma. Material: lung tumor tissue, obtained before any cancer treatment.

The CDR3 bases are TGTGCCAGTAGAGGSGAGGGCAATCAGCCCCAGCATTTT. Protein sequence: CASRXEGNQPQHF. The full CDR3 protein reads CASRGEGNQPQHF. The chain joins TRBV19 to TRBJ1-5; D gene ambiguous. Trimming cost V 6 bases and J 2 bases, with 8 bases left between them. The germline V gene encodes CDR1 LNHDA and CDR2 SQIVND (reference sequence). The length of the CDR3 is 13 residues.